This passage covers 26 T cell receptor beta chains from one sample sequenced in a study of blood T cell repertoires in COVID-19. The assay was immunoSEQ multiplex PCR, and TCRdb's table has in-frame clones only and misses some. The sample lists approximately 170,000 clones, about 85% seen once, with 6.5% to 7.5% in the top ten. The source material was peripheral blood. These receptors originate from an elderly man with COVID-19, enrolled during active disease.

This clone has just a few counts. The rearrangement uses TRBV24-1 and TRBJ2-2; weak D call: TRBD2 (6 bases). CDR1 is KGHDR, CDR2 SFDVKD, per germline. The CDR3 runs 14 residues. Trimming removed 6 bases at V and 6 bases at J, with 13 bases between. CDR3 amino acids: CATSSAGRSGELFF. CDR3 coding DNA: TGTGCCACCAGTTCCGCAGGGAGGTCCGGGGAGCTGTTTTTT.

V usage is TRBV19 and J usage is TRBJ1-2, with 9 bases matching TRBD1. This CDR3 comprises 13 residues. Germline loops: CDR1 LNHDA, CDR2 SQIVND (reference sequence). J lost 4 bases, V lost 8 bases, and 5 bases had no gene match. Here the CDR3 reads CASREDRGYGYTF. The CDR3 DNA reads TGTGCCAGTCGAGAGGACAGGGGCTATGGCTACACCTTC.

The chain recombines TRBV11-3 with TRBJ2-3, with 7 bases fitting TRBD1. The V and J ends lost 3 bases and 1 base, in that order; junction bases with no gene match: 7. CDR3 size: 16 residues. Per germline, CDR1 SGHNT and CDR2 YENEEA. CDR3 DNA sequence: TGTGCCAGCAGCTTCGCGAACAGGGGAGGCACAGATACGCAGTATTTT. The encoded protein is CASSFANRGGTDTQYF.

The rearrangement uses TRBV1 and TRBJ2-2; whether TRBD2, the table's D call, matches the DNA was not checked. TRBV1 is deemed a pseudogene. The CDR3 extends over 16 amino acids. CDR3 in DNA: TGCACCAGCAGCCAAGATGGACTAGCCAGTCCCGGGGAGCTGTTTTTT. Translation: CTSSQDGLASPGELFF.

The gene calls are TRBV6-6 and TRBJ2-7; TRBD2 might be the D (5 bases). V was pared by 6 bases and J by 7 bases, with 16 bases between. Germline V gene data show CDR1 as MNHNY and CDR2 as SVGAGI (reference sequence). This CDR3 has 13 residues. The CDR3 coding sequence is TGTGCCAGCAGCCCCCGGGGTTCGTGGGAGCAGTACTTC. Its protein is CASSPRGSWEQYF.

This chain uses TRBV11-3 with TRBJ2-6; D uncertain. Trimming left V 6 bases short and J 4 bases short, with 10 bases between. The germline CDR1 and CDR2 sequences are SGHNT and YENEEA. There are 14 residues in the CDR3. CDR3 amino acids: CASRRSWGANVLTF. In nucleotides, the CDR3 is TGTGCCAGCAGGCGGTCCTGGGGGGCCAACGTCCTGACTTTC.

The chain couples TRBV29-1 to TRBJ1-2, with D possibly being TRBD1 (5 bases). V was trimmed by 0 bases and J by 4 bases, leaving 12 bases between them. The V gene's germline CDR1 is SQVTM and CDR2 ANQGSEA. The CDR3 loop spans 14 amino acids. Written as DNA, the CDR3 is TGCAGCGTTGAAGAGGCCGGGGGTGGCTATGGCTACACCTTC. Translating it yields CSVEEAGGGYGYTF.

This clone has a single count. This chain links TRBV28 with TRBJ1-6, with 9 bases aligning to TRBD1. Germline assignment: CDR1 MDHEN and CDR2 SYDVKM. The CDR3 is 13 residues long. Trimming cost V 8 bases and J 9 bases; bases outside gene matches: 5. In DNA form, the CDR3 reads TGTGCCAGCCGAAAGACAGGGGGTTCACCCCTCCACTTT. Translated: CASRKTGGSPLHF.

The chain carries TRBV6-2 or TRBV6-3 and TRBJ2-2; 7 positions agree with TRBD2. Germline CDR1 MNHEY, CDR2 SVGEGT. J lost 1 base, V lost 2 bases, and 4 bases had no gene match. The CDR3 has 16 amino acids. CDR3 DNA: TGTGCCAGCAGTTACGGGGGGGTCATGAACACCGGGGAGCTGTTTTTT. Amino acids: CASSYGGVMNTGELFF.

This clone was found once. This chain uses TRBV2 with TRBJ2-7; 9 bases map to TRBD1. Germline trimming cut 8 bases from V and 5 bases from J; bases unmatched to any gene: 16. Germline-derived CDR1 and CDR2 are SNHLY and FYNNEI. The CDR3 is made up of 16 amino acids. The CDR3 spells CASRFTGTGIFHEQYF. As DNA, the CDR3 is TGTGCCAGCCGATTTACCGGGACAGGGATATTCCACGAGCAGTACTTC.

The chain recombines TRBV5-1 with TRBJ1-6; D gene uncertain. Germline CDR1 reads SGHRS; CDR2 reads YFSETQ. This CDR3 contains 16 residues. V was shortened by 5 bases and J by 10 bases, with 22 bases between the two germline ends. The CDR3 DNA is TGCGCCAGCAGGGGAGAGGCTACCACGAGGAGCTCACCCCTCCACTTT. It codes for CASRGEATTRSSPLHF.

The J gene is TRBJ1-2, the V gene TRBV28; the D is unclear. Germline V gives CDR1 MDHEN, CDR2 SYDVKM. The CDR3 is 12 amino acids. V shed 1 base and J shed 9 bases, with 9 bases lying between them. In nucleotides, the CDR3 is TGTGCCAGCAGTTTATATAGTCGAAGCTACACCTTC. Its translation is CASSLYSRSYTF.

The rearrangement uses TRBV5-4 and TRBJ1-2, with TRBD1 matching over 12 bases. Germline CDR1 reads SGHNT; CDR2 reads YYREEE (reference sequence). The CDR3 consists of 17 residues. With 3 bases clipped from V and 8 bases from J, the junction kept 14 bases outside the gene matches. CDR3 region: CASSSPGQGARGGGYTF. The CDR3 DNA reads TGTGCCAGCAGCTCACCGGGACAGGGGGCTCGAGGCGGCGGCTACACCTTC. The full variable domain, with the rest looked up from reference TRBV5-4 and TRBJ1-2, is ETGVTQSPTHLIKTRGQQVTLRCSSQSGHNTVSWYQQALGQGPQFIFQYYREEENGRGNFPPRFSGLQFPNYSSELNVNALELDDSALYLCASSSPGQGARGGGYTFGSGTRLTVV.

The rearrangement links TRBV18 to TRBJ2-5, with D hard to call. CDR3 length: 14 residues. Trimming shortened V by 8 bases and J by 2 bases, and 15 bases separated the two germline ends. Germline V gene data show CDR1 as KGHSH and CDR2 as LQKENI. CDR3 residues: CASTNIRAQETQYF. In DNA, the CDR3 is TGTGCCAGCACCAACATCCGTGCTCAAGAGACCCAGTACTTC.

This chain links TRBV29-1 with TRBJ2-2, with 7 bases matching TRBD1. The CDR3 loop spans 14 amino acids. Unmatched junction bases numbered 5, after V lost 4 bases and J lost 3 bases. The germline V gene encodes CDR1 SQVTM and CDR2 ANQGSEA. CDR3 nucleotide sequence: TGCAGCGTTGCAGGGGGTTTTGACACCGGGGAGCTGTTTTTT. Its protein product is CSVAGGFDTGELFF.

This sequence joins TRBV24-1 and TRBJ1-2; TRBD1 might be the D (5 bases). The CDR3 length is 12 residues. Germline V gene sequence: CDR1 KGHDR, CDR2 SFDVKD. Trimming removed 3 bases at V and 10 bases at J, with 11 bases between. The CDR3 DNA reads TGTGCCACCAGTGATAGAACAGGCCTCTACACCTTC. Protein: CATSDRTGLYTF.

The rearrangement links TRBV10-3 to TRBJ2-1, with D possibly matching TRBD2 (6 bases). Trimming pared 6 bases from V and 5 bases from J, leaving 14 bases between. Germline loops: CDR1 ENHRY, CDR2 SYGVKD. This CDR3 is 14 amino acids long. The chain's CDR3 is CAIRTQGGDNEQFF. DNA for the CDR3: TGTGCCATCAGGACCCAGGGAGGCGACAATGAGCAGTTCTTC.

The genes are TRBV14 and TRBJ2-7, with 7 bases fitting TRBD1. The V gene's germline CDR1 is SGHDN and CDR2 FVKESK. The CDR3 loop spans 16 amino acids. V dropped 0 bases and J dropped 0; count of bases not matched to a gene: 5. CDR3 loop: CASSQDQGELSYEQYF. Here the CDR3 DNA reads TGTGCCAGCAGCCAAGACCAGGGGGAGCTCTCCTACGAGCAGTACTTC.

The rearrangement joins TRBV7-2 to TRBJ1-1; weak D call: TRBD1 (5 bases). Trimming cost V 5 bases and J 0 bases, with 10 bases left between them. Germline V lookup: CDR1 SGHTA, CDR2 FQGNSA. CDR3 length equals 14 residues. Here the CDR3 DNA reads TGTGCCAGCAGCCCGTCGACAGTGAACACTGAAGCTTTCTTT. Its translation is CASSPSTVNTEAFF.

The chain uses TRBV27 and TRBJ2-3; no clear D. V gave up 6 bases and J gave up 4 bases, with 11 bases separating them. The CDR3 is made up of 13 amino acids. Germline CDR1 MNHEY, CDR2 SMNVEV (reference sequence). CDR3 loop: CASSHQVADTQYF. The CDR3 region has the DNA TGTGCCAGCAGCCACCAGGTGGCAGATACGCAGTATTTT.

V gene TRBV7-2 combines with J gene TRBJ2-3; D perhaps matches TRBD2 (5 bases). Trimming pared 4 bases from V and 4 bases from J, leaving 9 bases between. Looked up from germline, CDR1 is SGHTA and CDR2 is FQGNSA. The CDR3 runs 13 residues. The CDR3 DNA reads as TGTGCCAGCAGCTCGGGAAAATCAGATACGCAGTATTTT. As protein: CASSSGKSDTQYF.

V gene TRBV6-1 combines with J gene TRBJ1-2; TRBD1 matches 7 bases. This CDR3 has 14 amino acids. The germline gives CDR1 MNHNS, CDR2 SASEGT. V was pared by 2 bases and J by 5 bases, with 5 bases of the junction left unmatched. CDR3 region: CASSEPGQRYGYTF. CDR3 coding DNA: TGTGCCAGCAGTGAACCGGGACAGAGATATGGCTACACCTTC.

The gene calls are TRBV11-3 and TRBJ2-7; 7 bases match TRBD2. The length of the CDR3 is 16 residues. With V trimmed by 4 bases and J by 0 bases, 9 bases remained unmatched. CDR1 is SGHNT and CDR2 is YENEEA in the germline V gene. The CDR3 reads CASSSPGGKSSYEQYF. As DNA, the CDR3 is TGTGCCAGCAGCTCCCCCGGGGGGAAGAGCTCCTACGAGCAGTACTTC.

V gene TRBV9 combines with J gene TRBJ2-4; 7 bases match TRBD1. Germline V lookup: CDR1 SGDLS, CDR2 YYNGEE. This CDR3 has 18 amino acids. V shed 0 bases, J shed 0 bases, and the junction held 9 bases outside the gene matches. Here the CDR3 reads CASSVVNRGPIAKNIQYF. For the CDR3, the DNA is TGTGCCAGCAGCGTAGTGAACAGGGGACCTATAGCCAAAAACATTCAGTACTTC.

The J gene is TRBJ1-1, the V gene TRBV6-5; D is ambiguous. The germline V gene encodes CDR1 MNHEY and CDR2 SVGAGI. The CDR3 consists of 13 residues. Between the trimmed V and J ends, which lost 5 bases and 1 base, there was a span of 8 bases. Here the CDR3 DNA reads TGTGCCAGCAGTCCGAGCCCGAACACTGAAGCTTTCTTT. It encodes CASSPSPNTEAFF.

The chain is built from TRBV10-3 and TRBJ1-4, with no clear D. V was trimmed by 8 bases and J by 5 bases, leaving 12 bases between them. This CDR3 is built from 13 residues. Germline V gene sequence: CDR1 ENHRY, CDR2 SYGVKD. CDR3 coding DNA: TGTGCCATCGCCCCGAGGGAAAATGAAAAACTGTTTTTT. It translates to CAIAPRENEKLFF.